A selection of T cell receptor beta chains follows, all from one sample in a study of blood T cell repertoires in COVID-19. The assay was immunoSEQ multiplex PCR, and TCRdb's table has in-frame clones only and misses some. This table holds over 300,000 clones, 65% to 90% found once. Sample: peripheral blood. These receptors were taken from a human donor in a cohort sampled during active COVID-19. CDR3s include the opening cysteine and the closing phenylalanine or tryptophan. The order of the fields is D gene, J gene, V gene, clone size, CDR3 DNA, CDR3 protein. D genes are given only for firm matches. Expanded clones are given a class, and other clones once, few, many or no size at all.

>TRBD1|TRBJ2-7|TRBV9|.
TGTGCCAGCAGCGTATGGGCAGGGGGCGCGTCCGAGCAGTACTTC
CASSVWAGGASEQYF
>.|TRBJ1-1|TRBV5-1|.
TGCGCCAGCAGCTTGGGGACACTGAACACTGAAGCTTTCTTT
CASSLGTLNTEAFF
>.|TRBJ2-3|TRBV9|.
TGTGCCAGCAGCGCGGACATCCCCACAGATACGCAGTATTTT
CASSADIPTDTQYF
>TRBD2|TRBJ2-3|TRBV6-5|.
TGTGCCAGCGCGGGGGTAGTCACAGATACGCAGTATTTT
CASAGVVTDTQYF
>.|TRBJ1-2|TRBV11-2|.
TGTGCCAGCAGCTTAACAGTGGGAGGCGGCTACACCTTC
CASSLTVGGGYTF
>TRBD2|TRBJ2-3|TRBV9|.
TGTGCCAGCAGCGTAGTGGGGACTAGCGGGGGGAACACAGATACGCAGTATTTT
CASSVVGTSGGNTDTQYF
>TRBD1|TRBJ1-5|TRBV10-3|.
TGTGCCATCAGTGATCGGTGGACAGGGGAATTCGGTAGCAATCAGCCCCAGCATTTT
CAISDRWTGEFGSNQPQHF
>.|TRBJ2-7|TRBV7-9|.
TGTGCCAGCAGCTTTTCGGGTGAGCAGTACTTC
CASSFSGEQYF
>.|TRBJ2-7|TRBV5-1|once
TGCGCCAGCAGCCTACTACAAGACTACGAGCAGTACTTC
CASSLLQDYEQYF
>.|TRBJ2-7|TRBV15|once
TGTGCCACCAGCAGACCCTCTCAGGGCAGGTACGAGCAGTACTTC
CATSRPSQGRYEQYF
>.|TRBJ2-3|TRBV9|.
TGTGCCAGCAGCGTAGAAGCCACAGATACGCAGTATTTT
CASSVEATDTQYF
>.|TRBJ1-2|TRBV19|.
TGTGCCAGTACCCTAGCGGAGGGAATCACGTATGGCTACACCTTC
CASTLAEGITYGYTF
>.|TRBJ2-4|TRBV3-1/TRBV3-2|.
TGTGCCAGCAGCCAGTCTTCAGGGAGGAACATTCAGTACTTC
CASSQSSGRNIQYF
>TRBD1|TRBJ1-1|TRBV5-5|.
TGTGCCAGCATACGTCCCGGGACAGTTCCGAACACTGAAGCTTTCTTT
CASIRPGTVPNTEAFF
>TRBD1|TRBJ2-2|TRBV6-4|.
TGTGCCAAGCCGGGACAGGCGGACACCGGGGAGCTGTTTTTT
CAKPGQADTGELFF
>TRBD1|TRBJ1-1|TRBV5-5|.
TGTGCCAGCAGGGTCGACAGGGGCCAGGGCCCTGAAGCTTTCTTT
CASRVDRGQGPEAFF
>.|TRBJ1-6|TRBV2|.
TGTGCCACCACTAAATATGACAGAGAGAATTCACCCCTCCACTTT
CATTKYDRENSPLHF
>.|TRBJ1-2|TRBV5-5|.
TGTGCCAGCAGACTGACAGGCTCTAACTATGGCTACACCTTC
CASRLTGSNYGYTF
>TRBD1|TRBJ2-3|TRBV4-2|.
TGTGCCAGCAGCCGACTCGGACAGGGGCCCTCCACAGATACGCAGTATTTT
CASSRLGQGPSTDTQYF
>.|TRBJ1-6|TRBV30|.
TGTGCCTGGAGTGTACTATCCGCCGACTCCTATAATTCACCCCTCCACTTT
CAWSVLSADSYNSPLHF
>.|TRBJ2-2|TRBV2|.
TGTGCCAGCAGTGATCCGCCGGAAACCGGGACACTTAACACCGGGGAGCTGTTTTTT
CASSDPPETGTLNTGELFF
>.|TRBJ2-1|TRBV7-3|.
TGTGCCAGCAGCTTAAACCCCCGGTTCACCTACAATGAGCAGTTCTTC
CASSLNPRFTYNEQFF
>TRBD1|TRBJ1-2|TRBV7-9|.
TGTGCCAGCAGCTTAGTTGGGACAGGGGACTATGGCTACACCTTC
CASSLVGTGDYGYTF
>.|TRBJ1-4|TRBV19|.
TGTGCCAGTAAAGGCGGGGGGTTAATTTATGAAAAACTGTTTTTT
CASKGGGLIYEKLFF
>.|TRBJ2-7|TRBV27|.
TGTGCCAGCAGTTTAAGGGGTGAGCAGTACTTC
CASSLRGEQYF
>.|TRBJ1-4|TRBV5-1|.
TGCGCCAGCAGCAACGGGGGTACAAATGAAAAACTGTTTTTT
CASSNGGTNEKLFF
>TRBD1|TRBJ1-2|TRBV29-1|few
TGCAGCGTTGAAGTTAGGGGGACAGGATCATACACCTTC
CSVEVRGTGSYTF
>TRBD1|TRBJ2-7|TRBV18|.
TGTGCCAGCTCACCTCAGGGGGTCCTCACCTACGAGCAGTACTTC
CASSPQGVLTYEQYF
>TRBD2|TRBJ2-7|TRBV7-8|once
TGTGCCAGCAGCTTAGCCCCTAGCGGGTCCTACGAGCAGTACTTC
CASSLAPSGSYEQYF
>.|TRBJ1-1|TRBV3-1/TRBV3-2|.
TGTGCCAGCAGCCAAGCCGCGGAGGTGTCTGAAGCTTTCTTT
CASSQAAEVSEAFF
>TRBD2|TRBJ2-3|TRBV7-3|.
TGTGCCAGCAGCTCCGGACTAGCCGAGACAGATACGCAGTATTTT
CASSSGLAETDTQYF
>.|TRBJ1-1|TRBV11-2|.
TGTGCCAGCAGCTTAGCCCAGGGCACTGAAGCTTTCTTT
CASSLAQGTEAFF
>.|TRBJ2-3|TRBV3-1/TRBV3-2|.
TGTGCCAGCAGCCAAGATGAGGCGGGAACCACAGATACGCAGTATTTT
CASSQDEAGTTDTQYF
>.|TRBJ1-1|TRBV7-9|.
TGTGCCAGCAGCACCGGGGTTTACAACACTGAAGCTTTCTTT
CASSTGVYNTEAFF
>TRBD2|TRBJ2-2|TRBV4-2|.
TGTGCCAGCTCTTTAGCGGGGGTCGGCGGGGAGCTGTTTTTT
CASSLAGVGGELFF
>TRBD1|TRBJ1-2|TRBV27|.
TGTGCCAGCAGAAAACCAGGACAGGGCGGTGGCTACACCTTC
CASRKPGQGGGYTF
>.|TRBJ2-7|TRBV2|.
TGTGCCAGCAGTAGGACTGCCTCCTACGAGCAGTACTTC
CASSRTASYEQYF
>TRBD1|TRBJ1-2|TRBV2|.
TGTGCCAGCAGTGACGGGACAGAGGATGGCTACACCTTC
CASSDGTEDGYTF
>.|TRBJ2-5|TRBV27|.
TGTGCCAGCAGTTTAAGTAGGGGCCTCCAAGAGACCCAGTACTTC
CASSLSRGLQETQYF
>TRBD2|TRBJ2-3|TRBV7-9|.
TGTGCCAGCAGCTCCCATTCTAGCGGGGAAAGCACAGATACGCAGTATTTT
CASSSHSSGESTDTQYF
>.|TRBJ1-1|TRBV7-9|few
TGTGCCAGCAGCCGATTCTCCCCGGGGAACACTGAAGCTTTCTTT
CASSRFSPGNTEAFF
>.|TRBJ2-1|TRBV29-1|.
TGCAGCGCCCGGAGTTCCTACAATGAGCAGTTCTTC
CSARSSYNEQFF
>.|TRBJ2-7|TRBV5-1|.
TGCGCCAGCTCCCCGACGCAGGGGAGCTTCGAGCAGTACTTC
CASSPTQGSFEQYF
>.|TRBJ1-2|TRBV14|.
TGTGCCAGCAGCCCCCTTCGGGGTAACTATGGCTACACCTTC
CASSPLRGNYGYTF
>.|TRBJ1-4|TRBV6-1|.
TGTGCCAGCAGTGAAGGGGGCCTAGGGGGTAATGAAAAACTGTTTTTT
CASSEGGLGGNEKLFF
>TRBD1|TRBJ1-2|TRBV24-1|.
TGTGCCACCAGTGAGGCCGGGACAGGAAGGGGACTTTTCTATGGCTACACCTTC
CATSEAGTGRGLFYGYTF
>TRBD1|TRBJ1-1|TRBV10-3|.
TGTGCCATCAGTGTGTCCGGGACAGTCACCTCTGAAGCTTTCTTT
CAISVSGTVTSEAFF
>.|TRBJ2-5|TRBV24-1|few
TGTGCCACCTCAGGCCCGGGGCAGGGGAAAGAGACCCAGTACTTC
CATSGPGQGKETQYF
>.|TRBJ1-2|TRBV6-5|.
TGTGCCAGCGTCTATGTGGTTAACTATGGCTACACCTTC
CASVYVVNYGYTF
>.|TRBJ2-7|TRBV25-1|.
TGTGCCAGCAGTGATAGGGGCCGGGACGAGCAGTACTTC
CASSDRGRDEQYF
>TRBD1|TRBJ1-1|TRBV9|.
TGTGCCAGCAGCGTAGTAAGACAGGGGTCGGAGAAGAGGCGTGTTAACACTGAAGCTTTCTTT
CASSVVRQGSEKRRVNTEAFF
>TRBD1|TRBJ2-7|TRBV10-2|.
TGCGCCAGCAGTCCCGGGACAGGGGCCGAGCAGTACTTC
CASSPGTGAEQYF
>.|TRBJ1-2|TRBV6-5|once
TGTGCCAGCAGTTACTCGCCACGGGCTAACTATGGCTACACCTTC
CASSYSPRANYGYTF